Below, 27 T cell receptor beta chains from the same sample are listed, as sequenced in a study of PD-1 blockade in classical Hodgkin lymphoma. The method was immunoSEQ multiplex PCR; TCRdb's version includes in-frame clones alone and lacks a portion of them. Of around 60,000 clones in the sample, around 90% were seen once. The time point: cycle 4 day 1 (C4D1), after 5 to 7 weeks of nivolumab. Relapses following autologous stem cell transplantation were seen in all patients, with brentuximab vedotin exposure varying. Specimen: peripheral blood mononuclear cells (PBMCs), collected before the fourth cycle of nivolumab. Every receptor here comes from a human donor with classical Hodgkin lymphoma.

The chain is built from TRBV7-2 and TRBJ2-1, with TRBD1 as a possible D gene (5 bases). Germline loops: CDR1 SGHTA, CDR2 FQGNSA. Trimming removed 3 bases at V and 7 bases at J, with 10 bases between. This CDR3 spans 13 amino acids. The CDR3 region is CASSFFRGNEQFF. Written as DNA, the CDR3 is TGTGCCAGCAGCTTTTTTAGGGGAAATGAGCAGTTCTTC.

This chain uses TRBV6-1 with TRBJ1-5; the D is unclear. The CDR3 sequence is 13 residues long. Germline lookup yields CDR1 MNHNS and CDR2 SASEGT. V shed 2 bases and J shed 6 bases, with 8 bases lying between them. The DNA of the CDR3 is TGTGCCAGCAGTGAACGGGTACGTCAGCCCCAGCATTTT. It translates to CASSERVRQPQHF.

The CDR3 reads CASSYRRQLANSPLHF. Here the CDR3 DNA reads TGTGCCAGCAGCTATCGAAGGCAGTTAGCGAATTCACCCCTCCACTTT. V is TRBV11-1 and J is TRBJ1-6, with D unresolved. V lost 4 bases and J 7 bases, leaving 17 bases between the germline ends. Germline V gives CDR1 SGHAT, CDR2 FQDESV (reference sequence). CDR3 length: 16 residues.

This rearrangement joins TRBV30 to TRBJ1-6; weak D call: TRBD1 (5 bases). Per germline, CDR1 GTSNPN and CDR2 SVGIG (reference sequence). Trimming cost V 4 bases and J 7 bases, with 14 bases left between them. The CDR3 contains 14 residues. This chain's CDR3 is CAWMVAAGNSPLHF. CDR3 nucleotide sequence: TGTGCCTGGATGGTTGCGGCAGGGAATTCACCCCTCCACTTT.

This clone has just one count. V and J are TRBV4-1 and TRBJ1-6; TRBD1 might be the D (5 bases). Germline V lookup: CDR1 MGHRA, CDR2 YSYEKL. Trimming cost V 3 bases and J 6 bases, with 12 bases left between them. CDR3 length: 15 amino acids. The CDR3 DNA is TGCGCCAGCAGCCATCGGGACGGAATTAATTCACCCCTCCACTTT. Its protein is CASSHRDGINSPLHF.

The chain combines TRBV2 with TRBJ2-6; D perhaps matches TRBD1 (6 bases). This CDR3 is 13 amino acids long. Trimming removed 9 bases at V and 3 bases at J, with 9 bases between. In germline, CDR1 is SNHLY, CDR2 FYNNEI. The CDR3 bases are TGTGCCAGTAGGGGGAATGGGGCCAACGTCCTGACTTTC. This codes for CASRGNGANVLTF.

This chain uses TRBV7-9 with TRBJ1-1; D uncertain. Trimming shortened V by 5 bases and J by 0 bases, and 16 bases separated the two germline ends. This CDR3 spans 16 amino acids. The germline V gene encodes CDR1 SEHNR and CDR2 FQNEAQ (reference sequence). This chain's CDR3 is CASSPRPVGMNTEAFF. The CDR3, as DNA: TGTGCCAGCAGCCCCCGACCGGTGGGTATGAACACTGAAGCTTTCTTT.

This chain links TRBV19 with TRBJ1-2, with 9 bases aligning to TRBD1. The germline V gene has CDR1 LNHDA and CDR2 SQIVND (reference sequence). The CDR3 extends over 16 amino acids. The ends lost 4 bases at V and 5 bases at J; junction bases unmatched: 11. The CDR3 DNA reads as TGTGCCAGTAGTAGAAACCACCGGGACAGGGTTTATGGCTACACCTTC. The encoded protein is CASSRNHRDRVYGYTF.

The CDR3 loop is CASSEAWSRAEQYF. In DNA form, the CDR3 reads TGTGCCAGCAGTGAAGCCTGGTCCAGAGCAGAGCAGTACTTC. The genes are TRBV6-1 and TRBJ2-7; D remains ambiguous. CDR1 and CDR2 (germline): MNHNS, SASEGT. The CDR3 sequence is 14 residues long. Trimming left V 0 bases short and J 7 bases short, with 13 bases between.

The genes are TRBV30 and TRBJ1-4; D is possibly TRBD1 (5 bases). The CDR3 is 13 amino acids. Germline assignment: CDR1 GTSNPN and CDR2 SVGIG (reference sequence). The V end was cut by 5 bases, the J end by 2 bases, with 9 bases between. CDR3 sequence reads: CAWGGSTNEKLFF. The CDR3 coding sequence is TGTGCCTGGGGGGGGTCGACTAATGAAAAACTGTTTTTT.

This clone has just one count. The V and J genes are TRBV27 and TRBJ1-1; D is unresolved. CDR1 MNHEY and CDR2 SMNVEV come from the germline V gene (reference sequence). V lost 2 bases and J lost 7, with 11 bases in between. CDR3 length: 13 residues. CDR3 in DNA: TGTGCCAGCAGTTTAGGCCTCTACAGTGAAGCTTTCTTT. As protein: CASSLGLYSEAFF.

V is TRBV7-2 and J is TRBJ1-2; 8 nucleotides line up with TRBD1. The J segment lost 7 bases and the V segment lost 5 bases, leaving 6 bases of the junction unmatched. Germline V gene data show CDR1 as SGHTA and CDR2 as FQGNSA. The CDR3 runs 13 residues. The CDR3 DNA reads TGTGCCAGCAGCCGTGGACAGGGTCGTGGCTACACCTTC. Translating gives CASSRGQGRGYTF.

The chain couples TRBV20-1 to TRBJ1-2; no reliable D call. Germline CDR1 DFQATT, CDR2 SNEGSKA (reference sequence). V was shortened by 5 bases and J by 6 bases, with 7 bases between the two germline ends. CDR3 size: 10 residues. The CDR3 sequence: CSALEDGYTF. The CDR3 bases are TGCAGTGCTCTTGAGGATGGCTACACCTTC.

This chain uses TRBV9 with TRBJ1-2; D uncertain. There are 11 residues in the CDR3. CDR1 and CDR2 (germline): SGDLS, YYNGEE. Trimming took off 6 bases at V and 7 bases at J, with 10 bases between the two ends. CDR3 nucleotides: TGTGCCAGCAACGGGGATACTGGCTACACCTTC. Protein: CASNGDTGYTF.

V usage is TRBV19 and J usage is TRBJ2-1, with 14 bases fitting TRBD2. With V trimmed by 6 bases and J by 8 bases, 6 bases remained unmatched. The CDR3 runs 15 residues. CDR1 and CDR2 (germline): LNHDA, SQIVND (reference sequence). The CDR3 region is CASSRLAGGADEQFF. CDR3 coding DNA: TGTGCCAGTAGCCGACTAGCGGGGGGGGCCGATGAGCAGTTCTTC.

V is TRBV28 and J is TRBJ1-1; 8 nucleotides agree with TRBD1. Trimming took 3 bases from V and 3 from J; bases not matched to a gene: 6. CDR1 is MDHEN, CDR2 SYDVKM, per germline. The CDR3 totals 15 residues. CDR3 residues: CASSFTGGVHTEAFF. In nucleotides, the CDR3 is TGTGCCAGCAGTTTTACAGGGGGGGTGCACACTGAAGCTTTCTTT.

The V gene is TRBV4-1, the J gene TRBJ1-5; TRBD1 agrees at 7 bases. The CDR3 runs 15 residues. The V segment lost 4 bases and the J segment 1 base; nucleotides outside the gene matches: 4. Germline CDR1 is MGHRA and CDR2 is YSYEKL. CDR3 sequence: CASSRTGLSNQPQHF. The DNA for the CDR3 is TGCGCCAGCAGCCGGACAGGCCTGAGCAATCAGCCCCAGCATTTT.

In its sample, this clone was seen once. This rearrangement joins TRBV10-1 to TRBJ2-2; no definite D call. The CDR3 sequence is 13 residues long. Germline assignment: CDR1 WNHNN and CDR2 SYGVQD (reference sequence). Trimming cost V 6 bases and J 4 bases, with 9 bases left between them. CDR3 sequence: CASSLSITGELFF. The CDR3 DNA sequence: TGCGCCAGCAGCTTATCGATCACCGGGGAGCTGTTTTTT.

The chain recombines TRBV6-1 with TRBJ1-2; possibly TRBD1 for D (6 bases). CDR3 size: 14 residues. In germline, CDR1 is MNHNS, CDR2 SASEGT. Trimming removed 7 bases from V and 9 bases from J, with 21 bases in between. The CDR3 DNA sequence: TGTGCCAGCAACGCGGGGGGCGATCGGCTACGCTACACCTTC. This gives the protein CASNAGGDRLRYTF.

This chain connects TRBV6-1 to TRBJ1-5; D is unresolved. Germline V CDR1 and CDR2: MNHNS, SASEGT. V lost 8 bases to trimming and J lost 2 bases, with 10 bases between them. The CDR3 totals 13 residues. Here the CDR3 DNA reads TGTGCCAGCTTCGGACGCCGCAATCAGCCCCAGCATTTT. This sequence encodes CASFGRRNQPQHF.

The CDR3 DNA reads TGTGCCAGCAGCAGAGGACCGCGCTGCATATATTTT. Residues: CASSRGPRCIYF. V gene TRBV21-1 combines with J gene TRBJ1-3. TRBV21-1 is a documented pseudogene. This CDR3 has 12 residues.

CDR3 coding DNA: TGTGCCTGGGGGACAGATACTGAAGCTTTCTTT. Amino acid sequence: CAWGTDTEAFF. The V gene is TRBV30, the J gene TRBJ1-1; TRBD1 agrees at 7 bases. Looked up from germline, CDR1 is GTSNPN and CDR2 is SVGIG (reference sequence). The CDR3 sequence is 11 residues long. Trimming at V came to 5 bases and at J to 5 bases, leaving 2 bases not matched to a gene.

The chain has TRBV6-6 and TRBJ1-5, with 9 nucleotides matching TRBD1. Trimming removed 6 bases from V and 5 bases from J; junction bases left unmatched: 2. The length of the CDR3 is 13 residues. Germline values: CDR1 MNHNY, CDR2 SVGAGI (reference sequence). In DNA form, the CDR3 reads TGTGCCAGCAGATGGACAGGGGATCAGCCCCAGCATTTT. Residues: CASRWTGDQPQHF.

This clone was recorded only once. The chain employs TRBV5-1 and TRBJ2-2, with D hard to call. The V gene lost 5 bases and the J gene lost 8 bases, with 7 bases spanning the gap. Germline V gene lookup returns CDR1 SGHRS and CDR2 YFSETQ. The CDR3 length is 11 residues. The CDR3 spells CASRFRGELFF. The CDR3, as DNA: TGCGCCAGCAGATTTAGGGGGGAGCTGTTTTTT.

The V gene is TRBV10-1, the J gene TRBJ2-3; D unresolved. V lost 8 bases and J lost 2, with 8 bases in between. The germline V gene encodes CDR1 WNHNN and CDR2 SYGVQD (reference sequence). CDR3 length equals 12 residues. The CDR3 nucleotides read TGCGCCAGCGGGCAGAACACAGATACGCAGTATTTT. Its translation is CASGQNTDTQYF.

The count of this clone is one. The chain is built from TRBV11-2 and TRBJ2-7; 9 nucleotides agree with TRBD1. Germline V CDR1 and CDR2: SGHAT, FQNNGV. V lost 3 bases and J lost 5; bases outside the gene matches: 8. The CDR3 contains 15 residues. The CDR3 is CASSFDGGQGHEQYF. CDR3 nucleotide sequence: TGTGCCAGCAGCTTCGATGGGGGACAGGGACACGAGCAGTACTTC.

The chain is built from TRBV6-1 and TRBJ2-2, with no clear D. This CDR3 spans 13 amino acids. The germline V and J ends were trimmed by 6 bases and 6 bases, with 11 bases remaining between them. In germline, CDR1 is MNHNS, CDR2 SASEGT. The CDR3 sequence: CASSPGESGELFF. For the CDR3, the DNA is TGTGCCAGCAGCCCCGGTGAGTCCGGGGAGCTGTTTTTT.